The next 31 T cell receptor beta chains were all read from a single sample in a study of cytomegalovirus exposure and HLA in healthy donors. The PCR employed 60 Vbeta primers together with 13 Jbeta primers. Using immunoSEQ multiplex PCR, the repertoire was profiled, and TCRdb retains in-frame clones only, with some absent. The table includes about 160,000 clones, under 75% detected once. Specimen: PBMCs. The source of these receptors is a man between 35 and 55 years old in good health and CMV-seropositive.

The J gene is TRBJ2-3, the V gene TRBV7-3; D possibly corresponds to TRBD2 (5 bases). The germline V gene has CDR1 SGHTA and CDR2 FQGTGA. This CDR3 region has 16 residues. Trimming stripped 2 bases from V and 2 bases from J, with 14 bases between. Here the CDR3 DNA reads TGTGCCAGCAGCTTAGAAGCGGTCCCTGACACAGATACGCAGTATTTT. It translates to CASSLEAVPDTDTQYF.

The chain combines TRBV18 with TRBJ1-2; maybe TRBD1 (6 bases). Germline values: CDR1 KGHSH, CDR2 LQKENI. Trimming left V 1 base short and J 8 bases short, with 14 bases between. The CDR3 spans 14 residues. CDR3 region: CASSPQTGTRGYTF. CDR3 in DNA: TGTGCCAGCTCACCACAAACAGGGACGAGAGGCTACACCTTC. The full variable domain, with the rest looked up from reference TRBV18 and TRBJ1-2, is NAGVMQNPRHLVRRRGQEARLRCSPMKGHSHVYWYRQLPEEGLKFMVYLQKENIIDESGMPKERFSAEFPKEGPSILRIQQVVRGDSAAYFCASSPQTGTRGYTFGSGTRLTVV.

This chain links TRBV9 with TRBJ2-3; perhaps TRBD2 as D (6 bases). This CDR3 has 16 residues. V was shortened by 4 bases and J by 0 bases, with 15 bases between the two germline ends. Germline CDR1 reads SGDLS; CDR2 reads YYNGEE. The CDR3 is CASSLRAGTSTDTQYF. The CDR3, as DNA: TGTGCCAGCAGCCTTCGCGCGGGGACTAGCACAGATACGCAGTATTTT.

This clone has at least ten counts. This CDR3 reads CASSPFGNEKLFF. In DNA form, the CDR3 reads TGTGCCAGCAGCCCGTTCGGGAATGAAAAACTGTTTTTT. The J gene is TRBJ1-4, the V gene TRBV7-9; D is uncertain. The germline V and J ends were trimmed by 5 bases and 5 bases, with 9 bases remaining between them. CDR1 and CDR2 (germline): SEHNR, FQNEAQ (reference sequence). This CDR3 region has 13 residues.

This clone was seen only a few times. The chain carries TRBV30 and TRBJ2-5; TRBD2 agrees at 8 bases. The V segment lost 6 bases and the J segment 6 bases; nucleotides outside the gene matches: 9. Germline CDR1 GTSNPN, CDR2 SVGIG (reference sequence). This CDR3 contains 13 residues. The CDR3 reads CACSLAGTKTQYF. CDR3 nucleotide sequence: TGTGCCTGCTCTTTAGCGGGGACAAAGACCCAGTACTTC.

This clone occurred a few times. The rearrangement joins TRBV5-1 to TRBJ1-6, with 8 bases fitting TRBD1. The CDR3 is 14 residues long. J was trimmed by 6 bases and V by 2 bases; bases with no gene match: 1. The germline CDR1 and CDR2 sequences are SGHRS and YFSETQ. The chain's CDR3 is CASSLQGVNSPLHF. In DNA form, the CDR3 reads TGCGCCAGCAGCTTACAGGGGGTTAATTCACCCCTCCACTTT.

The CDR3 loop is CASSGQGGQFF. In DNA form, the CDR3 reads TGTGCCAGCAGCGGACAGGGAGGCCAGTTCTTC. This chain uses TRBV6-1 with TRBJ2-1; 8 bases map to TRBD1. The ends lost 6 bases at V and 13 bases at J; junction bases unmatched: 5. The CDR3 consists of 11 residues. Germline V lookup: CDR1 MNHNS, CDR2 SASEGT.

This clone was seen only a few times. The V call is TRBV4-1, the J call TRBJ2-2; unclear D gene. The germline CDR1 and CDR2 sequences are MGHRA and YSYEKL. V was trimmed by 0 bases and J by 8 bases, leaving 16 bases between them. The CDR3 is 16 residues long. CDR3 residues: CASSQDSPGSFGELFF. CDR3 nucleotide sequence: TGCGCCAGCAGCCAAGATTCGCCAGGATCCTTTGGGGAGCTGTTTTTT.

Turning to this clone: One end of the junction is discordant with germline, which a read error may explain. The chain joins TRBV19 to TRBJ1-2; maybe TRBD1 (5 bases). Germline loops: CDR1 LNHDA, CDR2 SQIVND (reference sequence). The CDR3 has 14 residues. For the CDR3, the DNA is TGTGCCAGTAGTATAGCCGGGACTAAATATGGCTACACCTTC. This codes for CASSIAGTKYGYTF.

In DNA, the CDR3 is TGTGCCAGCAGCTTGGGGCCAGGTGCGGGGGCAAACACTGAAGCTTTCTTT. It is translated as CASSLGPGAGANTEAFF. The chain recombines TRBV5-4 with TRBJ1-1; D is possibly TRBD1 (6 bases). V was clipped by 0 bases and J by 2 bases, with 17 bases between them. The CDR3 is 17 residues long. CDR1 is SGHNT and CDR2 is YYREEE in the germline V gene (reference sequence).

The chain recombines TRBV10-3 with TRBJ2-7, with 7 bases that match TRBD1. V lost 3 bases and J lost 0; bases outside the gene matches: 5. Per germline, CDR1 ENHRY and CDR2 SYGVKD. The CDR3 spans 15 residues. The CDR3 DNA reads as TGTGCCATCAGTGATAGGGACAGATTCTCCTACGAGCAGTACTTC. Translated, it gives CAISDRDRFSYEQYF.

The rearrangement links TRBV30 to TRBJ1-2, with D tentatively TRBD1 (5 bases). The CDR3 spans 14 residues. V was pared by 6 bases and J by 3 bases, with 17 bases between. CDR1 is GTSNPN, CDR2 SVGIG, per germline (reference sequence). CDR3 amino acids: CACSSSGWYYGYTF. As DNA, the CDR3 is TGTGCCTGCTCGTCGTCAGGGTGGTACTATGGCTACACCTTC.

In nucleotides, the CDR3 is TGTGCCATCTCCGGCGGGGCCCCGACAACTAATGAAAAACTGTTTTTT. It is translated as CAISGGAPTTNEKLFF. The chain recombines TRBV10-3 with TRBJ1-4; D possibly corresponds to TRBD1 (5 bases). Trimming left V 8 bases short and J 0 bases short, with 16 bases between. This CDR3 contains 16 residues. Germline V gene data show CDR1 as ENHRY and CDR2 as SYGVKD.

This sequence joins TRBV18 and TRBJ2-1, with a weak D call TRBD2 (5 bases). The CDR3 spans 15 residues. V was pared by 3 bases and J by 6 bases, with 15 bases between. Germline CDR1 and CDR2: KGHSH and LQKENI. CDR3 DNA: TGTGCCAGCTCACCGTCCGTTCTAGGGAGCAATGAGCAGTTCTTC. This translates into CASSPSVLGSNEQFF.

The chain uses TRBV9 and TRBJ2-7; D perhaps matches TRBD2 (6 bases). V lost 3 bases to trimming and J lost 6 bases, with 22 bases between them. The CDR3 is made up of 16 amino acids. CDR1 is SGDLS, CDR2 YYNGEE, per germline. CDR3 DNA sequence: TGTGCCAGCAGCGCCCTCGGAGCGGGCCGTCCGGGCGAGCAGTACTTC. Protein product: CASSALGAGRPGEQYF. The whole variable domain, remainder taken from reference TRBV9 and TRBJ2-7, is DSGVTQTPKHLITATGQRVTLRCSPRSGDLSVYWYQQSLDQGLQFLIQYYNGEERAKGNILERFSAQQFPDLHSELNLSSLELGDSALYFCASSALGAGRPGEQYFGPGTRLTVT.

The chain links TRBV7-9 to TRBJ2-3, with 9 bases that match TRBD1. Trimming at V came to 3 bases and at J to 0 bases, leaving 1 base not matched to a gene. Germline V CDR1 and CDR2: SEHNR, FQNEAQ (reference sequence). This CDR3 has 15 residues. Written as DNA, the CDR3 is TGTGCCAGCAGCTTTGGACAGGGGAGCACAGATACGCAGTATTTT. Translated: CASSFGQGSTDTQYF.

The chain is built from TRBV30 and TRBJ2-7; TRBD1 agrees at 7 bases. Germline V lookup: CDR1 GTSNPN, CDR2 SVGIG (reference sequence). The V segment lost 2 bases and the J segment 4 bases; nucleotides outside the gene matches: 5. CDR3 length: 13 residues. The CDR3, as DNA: TGTGCCTGGAGTAGAGGACAGGAGTACGAGCAGTACTTC. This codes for CAWSRGQEYEQYF.

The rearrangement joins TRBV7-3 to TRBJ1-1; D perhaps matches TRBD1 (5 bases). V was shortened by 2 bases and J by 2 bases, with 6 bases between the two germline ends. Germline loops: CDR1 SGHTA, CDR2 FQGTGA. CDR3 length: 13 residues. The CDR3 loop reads CASSLGANTEAFF. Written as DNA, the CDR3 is TGTGCCAGCAGCTTAGGGGCTAACACTGAAGCTTTCTTT.

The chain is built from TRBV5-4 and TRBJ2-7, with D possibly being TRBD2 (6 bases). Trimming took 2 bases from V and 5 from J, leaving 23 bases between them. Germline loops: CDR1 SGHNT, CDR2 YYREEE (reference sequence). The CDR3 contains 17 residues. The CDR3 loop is CASSFSPRERPGDEQYF. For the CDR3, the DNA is TGTGCCAGCAGCTTTTCCCCGCGGGAAAGGCCGGGCGACGAGCAGTACTTC.

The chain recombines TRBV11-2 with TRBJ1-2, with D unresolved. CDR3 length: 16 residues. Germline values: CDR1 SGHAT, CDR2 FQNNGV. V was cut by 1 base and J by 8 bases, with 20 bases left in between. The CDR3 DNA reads TGTGCCAGCAGCTTAGGAGGAAGAGCTCTAATAAGCGGCTACACCTTC. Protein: CASSLGGRALISGYTF.

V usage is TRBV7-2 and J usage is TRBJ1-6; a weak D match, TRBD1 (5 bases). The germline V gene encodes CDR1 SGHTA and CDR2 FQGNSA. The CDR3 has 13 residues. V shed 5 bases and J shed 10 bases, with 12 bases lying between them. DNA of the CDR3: TGTGCCAGCAGCCAGGACATTTTCTCACCCCTCCACTTT. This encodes CASSQDIFSPLHF.

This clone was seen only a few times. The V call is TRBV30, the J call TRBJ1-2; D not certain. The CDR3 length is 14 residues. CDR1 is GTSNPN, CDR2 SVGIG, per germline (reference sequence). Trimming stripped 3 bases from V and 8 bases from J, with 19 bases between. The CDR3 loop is CAWSGITVARGYTF. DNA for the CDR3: TGTGCCTGGAGCGGGATCACCGTGGCACGGGGCTACACCTTC.

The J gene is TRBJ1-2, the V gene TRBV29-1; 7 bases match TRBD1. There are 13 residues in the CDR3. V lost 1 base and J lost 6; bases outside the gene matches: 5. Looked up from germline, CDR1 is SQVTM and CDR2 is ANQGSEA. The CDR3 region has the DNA TGCAGCGTTGAAGCAGGGGGATCGAATGGCTACACCTTC. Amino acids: CSVEAGGSNGYTF. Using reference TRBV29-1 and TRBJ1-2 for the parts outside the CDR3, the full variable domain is SAVISQKPSRDICQRGTSLTIQCQVDSQVTMMFWYRQQPGQSLTLIATANQGSEATYESGFVIDKFPISRPNLTFSTLTVSNMSPEDSSIYLCSVEAGGSNGYTFGSGTRLTVV.

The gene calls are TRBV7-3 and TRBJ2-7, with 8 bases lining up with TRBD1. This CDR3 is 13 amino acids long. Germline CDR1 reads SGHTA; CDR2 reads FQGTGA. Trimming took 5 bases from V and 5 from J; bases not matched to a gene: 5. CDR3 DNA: TGTGCCAGCAGCCCGGACAGGGAGCACGAGCAGTACTTC. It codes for CASSPDREHEQYF.

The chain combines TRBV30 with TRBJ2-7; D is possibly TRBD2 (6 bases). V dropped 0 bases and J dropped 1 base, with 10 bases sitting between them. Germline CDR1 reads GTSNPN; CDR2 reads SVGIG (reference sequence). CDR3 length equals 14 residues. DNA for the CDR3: TGTGCCTGGAGTGTACCGGGACTGTCCTACGAGCAGTACTTC. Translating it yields CAWSVPGLSYEQYF. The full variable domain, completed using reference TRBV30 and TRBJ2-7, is SQTIHQWPATLVQPVGSPLSLECTVEGTSNPNLYWYRQAAGRGLQLLFYSVGIGQISSEVPQNLSASRPQDRQFILSSKKLLLSDSGFYLCAWSVPGLSYEQYFGPGTRLTVT.

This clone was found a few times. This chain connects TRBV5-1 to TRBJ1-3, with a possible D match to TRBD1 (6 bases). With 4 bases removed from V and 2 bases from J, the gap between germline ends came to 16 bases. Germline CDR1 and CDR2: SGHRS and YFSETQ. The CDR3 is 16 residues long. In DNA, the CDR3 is TGCGCCAGCAGCAATCCCAGGGGTTTGGCTGGAAACACCATATATTTT. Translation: CASSNPRGLAGNTIYF. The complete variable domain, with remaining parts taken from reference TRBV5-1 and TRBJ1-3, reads KAGVTQTPRYLIKTRGQQVTLSCSPISGHRSVSWYQQTPGQGLQFLFEYFSETQRNKGNFPGRFSGRQFSNSRSEMNVSTLELGDSALYLCASSNPRGLAGNTIYFGEGSWLTVV.

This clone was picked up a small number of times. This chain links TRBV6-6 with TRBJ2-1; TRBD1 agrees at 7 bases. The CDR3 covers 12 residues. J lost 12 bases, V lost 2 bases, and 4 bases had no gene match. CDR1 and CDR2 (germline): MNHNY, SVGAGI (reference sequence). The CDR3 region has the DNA TGTGCCAGCAGTTACCCCTCAGGGGGGCAGTTCTTC. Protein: CASSYPSGGQFF.

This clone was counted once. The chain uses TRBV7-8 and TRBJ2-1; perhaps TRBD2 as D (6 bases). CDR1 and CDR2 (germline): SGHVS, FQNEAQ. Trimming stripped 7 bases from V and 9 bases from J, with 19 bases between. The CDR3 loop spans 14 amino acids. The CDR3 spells CASIEVRRAVEQFF. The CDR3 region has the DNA TGTGCCAGCATCGAGGTCAGGAGGGCCGTTGAGCAGTTCTTC.

Here the CDR3 DNA reads TGTGCCAGTACTAACCGGGACAGGGCATTTGGTGGGGCCAACGTCCTGACTTTC. It encodes CASTNRDRAFGGANVLTF. This sequence joins TRBV27 and TRBJ2-6; TRBD1 aligns across 9 bases. The V gene's germline CDR1 is MNHEY and CDR2 SMNVEV (reference sequence). Losses at the gene ends were 9 bases for V and 3 bases for J; bases not matched to a gene: 15. The CDR3 has 18 amino acids.

The CDR3 loop is CASSLGGVANQPQHF. CDR3 coding DNA: TGCGCCAGCAGCTTGGGCGGAGTGGCAAATCAGCCCCAGCATTTT. This chain connects TRBV5-1 to TRBJ1-5, with no clear D. Germline assignment: CDR1 SGHRS and CDR2 YFSETQ. CDR3 length: 15 residues. V was trimmed by 0 bases and J by 4 bases, leaving 11 bases between them.

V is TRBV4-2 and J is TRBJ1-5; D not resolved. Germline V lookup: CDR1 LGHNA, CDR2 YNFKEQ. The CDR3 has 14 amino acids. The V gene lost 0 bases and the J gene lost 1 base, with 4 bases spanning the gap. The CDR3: CASSQEQSNQPQHF. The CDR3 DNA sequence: TGTGCCAGCAGCCAAGAACAAAGCAATCAGCCCCAGCATTTT.